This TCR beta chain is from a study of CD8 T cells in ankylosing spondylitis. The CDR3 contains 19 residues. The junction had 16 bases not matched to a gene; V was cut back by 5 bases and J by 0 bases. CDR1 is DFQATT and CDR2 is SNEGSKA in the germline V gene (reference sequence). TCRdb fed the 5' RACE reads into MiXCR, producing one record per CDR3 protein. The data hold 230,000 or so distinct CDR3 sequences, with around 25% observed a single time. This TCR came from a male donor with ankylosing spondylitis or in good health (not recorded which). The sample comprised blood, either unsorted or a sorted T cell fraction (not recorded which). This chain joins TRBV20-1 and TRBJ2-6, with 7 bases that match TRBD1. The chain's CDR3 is CSACTERTGLSSGANVLTF. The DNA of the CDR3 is TGCAGTGCTTGTACAGAACGGACAGGTCTAAGCTCTGGGGCCAACGTCCTGACTTTC.